This T cell receptor (beta chain) derives from a study of PD-1 blockade in classical Hodgkin lymphoma. Assay: immunoSEQ multiplex PCR; the TCRdb copy retains only in-frame clones and omits some. The sample lists 20,000 to 30,000 clones; roughly 80% were seen once. Study findings and constraints: Why the repertoires differ is still unclear, perhaps disease activity or prior therapy.

A note on this clone: Its specificity is not known.

Exposure to brentuximab vedotin varied, and each patient had relapsed following autologous stem cell transplantation. The CDR3 is 14 residues long. Per germline, CDR1 LGHNA and CDR2 YSLEER. Trimming cost V 3 bases and J 2 bases, with 11 bases left between them. The sequence was collected from a human donor with classical Hodgkin lymphoma. The rearrangement joins TRBV4-3 to TRBJ2-7; D perhaps matches TRBD2 (5 bases). The starting material was peripheral blood mononuclear cells (PBMCs), obtained before the second cycle of nivolumab. The CDR3 protein is CASSQWTGPYEQYF. CDR3 DNA sequence: TGCGCCAGCAGCCAGTGGACTGGCCCCTACGAGCAGTACTTC.